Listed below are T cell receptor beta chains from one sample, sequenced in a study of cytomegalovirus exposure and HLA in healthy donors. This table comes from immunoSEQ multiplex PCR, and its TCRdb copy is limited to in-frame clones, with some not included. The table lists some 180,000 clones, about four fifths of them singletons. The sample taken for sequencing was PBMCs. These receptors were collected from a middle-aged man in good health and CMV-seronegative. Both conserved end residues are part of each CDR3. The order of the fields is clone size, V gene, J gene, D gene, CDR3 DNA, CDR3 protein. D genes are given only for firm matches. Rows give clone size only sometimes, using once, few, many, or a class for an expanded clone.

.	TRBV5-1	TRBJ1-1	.	TGCGCCAGCAGTAAAGGGGGGGCGGGCACTGAAGCTTTCTTT	CASSKGGAGTEAFF
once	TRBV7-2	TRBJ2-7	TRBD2	TGTGCCAGCAGCACGGGACTAGCGGGGACCGCCTACGAGCAGTACTTC	CASSTGLAGTAYEQYF
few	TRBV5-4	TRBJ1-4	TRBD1	TGTGCCAGCAGCCTTGGACAGGGTGATGAAAAACTGTTTTTT	CASSLGQGDEKLFF
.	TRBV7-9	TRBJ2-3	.	TGTGCCAGCAGCTTAGTCGGAGATACGCAGTATTTT	CASSLVGDTQYF
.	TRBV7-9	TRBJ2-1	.	TGTGCCAGCAGCTTACTTGAGCAGTTCTTC	CASSLLEQFF
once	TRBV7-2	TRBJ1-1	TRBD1	TGTGCCAGCAGGCCCTACACAGGGGCCGCTTTCTTT	CASRPYTGAAFF
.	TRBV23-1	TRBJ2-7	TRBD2	TGCGCCAGCAGCTCGGGTCGACTAGCGGGAAAGTGGTCCTACGAGCAGTACTTC	CASSSGRLAGKWSYEQYF
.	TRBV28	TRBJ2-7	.	TGTGCCAGCAGTTTGGGACTTTCTTACGAGCAGTACTTC	CASSLGLSYEQYF
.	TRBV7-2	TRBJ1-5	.	TGTGCCAGCAGCGGGGAGGGGCCGTACAATCAGCCCCAGCATTTT	CASSGEGPYNQPQHF
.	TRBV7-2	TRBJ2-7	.	TGTGCCAGCAGCTTGGGTCTCAGGGGAGTGGGCTACGAGCAGTACTTC	CASSLGLRGVGYEQYF
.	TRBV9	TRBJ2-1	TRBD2	TGTGCCAGCACCCAGACTAGCGGTCACAATGAGCAGTTCTTC	CASTQTSGHNEQFF
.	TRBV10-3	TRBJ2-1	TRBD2	TGTGCCATCAGTGAGCAGCGGGGTAGCGCGGGTGAGCAGTTCTTC	CAISEQRGSAGEQFF
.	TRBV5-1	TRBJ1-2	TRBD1	TGCGCCAGCAGCCGGGACAGTAACTATGGCTACACCTTC	CASSRDSNYGYTF
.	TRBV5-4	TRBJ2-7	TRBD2	TGTGCCAGCAGCTTGCTAGCGGGAGCCTACGAGCAGTACTTC	CASSLLAGAYEQYF
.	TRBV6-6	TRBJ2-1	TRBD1	TGTGCCAGCAGAACTGGACAGGGGAACAATGAGCAGTTCTTC	CASRTGQGNNEQFF
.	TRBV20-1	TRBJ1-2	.	TGCAGTGCTAGACTCAGGGATGGCTACACCTTC	CSARLRDGYTF
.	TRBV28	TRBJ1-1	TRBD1	TGTGCCAGCAGTGACAGGGGCCTACCGAACACTGAAGCTTTCTTT	CASSDRGLPNTEAFF
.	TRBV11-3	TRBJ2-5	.	TGTGCCAGCAGCTTAAGGCCGACTAGTCGGACCCAGTACTTC	CASSLRPTSRTQYF
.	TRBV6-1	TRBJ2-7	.	TGTGCCAGCAGTGAAGGGGTGGTGCGGGGGACACCGAGCTCCTACGAGCAGTACTTC	CASSEGVVRGTPSSYEQYF
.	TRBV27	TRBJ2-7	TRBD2	TGTGCCAGCCGTCAGCGGGAGGACGGCCCTGGCTCCTACGAGCAGTACTTC	CASRQREDGPGSYEQYF
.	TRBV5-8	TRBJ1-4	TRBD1	TGTGCCAGCGCGGGAGGGACAGGGGTCGTGGGGGAAAAACTGTTTTTT	CASAGGTGVVGEKLFF
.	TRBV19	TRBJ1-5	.	TGTGCCAGTAGTAGGGGGAGGGACAATAGCAATCAGCCCCAGCATTTT	CASSRGRDNSNQPQHF
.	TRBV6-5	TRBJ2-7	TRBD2	TGTGCCAGCAGTTACTCGATCGGGGGGGCCTACGAGCAGTACTTC	CASSYSIGGAYEQYF
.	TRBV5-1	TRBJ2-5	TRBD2	TGCGCCAGCAGCTGGGGTAGCGGGGACCAAGAGACCCAGTACTTC	CASSWGSGDQETQYF
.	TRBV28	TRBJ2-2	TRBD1	TGTGCCAGCAGTCGGACAGGTCTGGGGAACACCGGGGAGCTGTTTTTT	CASSRTGLGNTGELFF
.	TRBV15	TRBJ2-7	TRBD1	TGTGCCACCAGCGGTGACAGGGGTTCGTCCGAGCAGTACTTC	CATSGDRGSSEQYF
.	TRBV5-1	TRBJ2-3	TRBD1	TGCGCCAGCAGCTCCTACAGGGGAACTAGCACAGATACGCAGTATTTT	CASSSYRGTSTDTQYF
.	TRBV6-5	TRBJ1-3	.	TGTGCCAGCACAAGTACACAGGGATCTGGAAACACCATATATTTT	CASTSTQGSGNTIYF
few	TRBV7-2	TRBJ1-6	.	TGTGCCAGCAGCTCTCAGGGCTTTTATAATTCACCCCTCCACTTT	CASSSQGFYNSPLHF
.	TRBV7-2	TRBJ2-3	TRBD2	TGTGCCAGCAGCTTGAAGGGAGGCGGGGGGGCACACGATACGCAGTATTTT	CASSLKGGGGAHDTQYF
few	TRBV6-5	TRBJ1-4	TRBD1	TGTGCCAGCAGTTACTCGACAGGGGATCATGAAAAACTGTTTTTT	CASSYSTGDHEKLFF
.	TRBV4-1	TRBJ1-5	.	TGCGCCAGCAGCCAAGGACGGGGGGCGAGCAATCAGCCCCAGCATTTT	CASSQGRGASNQPQHF
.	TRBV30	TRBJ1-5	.	TGTGCCTGGAGTGTAGGGGGGGGTTATAGCAATCAGCCCCAGCATTTT	CAWSVGGGYSNQPQHF
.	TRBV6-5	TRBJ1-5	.	TGTGCCAGCAGTTACTCGAACCGGGTATACCCCCAGCATTTT	CASSYSNRVYPQHF
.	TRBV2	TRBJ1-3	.	TGTGCCAGCAGTGAAGCATCCACGGGCTCTGGAAACACCATATATTTT	CASSEASTGSGNTIYF
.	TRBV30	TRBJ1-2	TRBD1	TGTGCCTGGAGTCCACAGGGGAGTGGCTACACCTTC	CAWSPQGSGYTF
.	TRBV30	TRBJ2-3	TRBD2	TGTGCCTGGAGTGTAGGCCTACCGGGGGGGAGGGATACGCAGTATTTT	CAWSVGLPGGRDTQYF
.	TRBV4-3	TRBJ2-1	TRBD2	TGCGCCAGCAGCCAAGATGGAGCGGGAGACTACAATGAGCAGTTCTTC	CASSQDGAGDYNEQFF
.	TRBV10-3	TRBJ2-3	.	TGTGCCATCACTTCTCCAGGTTCAGATACGCAGTATTTT	CAITSPGSDTQYF